The rows below give T cell receptor beta chains drawn from one sample of a study of blood T cells in healthy people across ages. TCRdb re-called the 5' RACE reads through MiXCR, storing one row per CDR3 protein. The table records 790,000 or so distinct CDR3 sequences, about 45% of them present only once. Sequencing was carried out using blood. These receptors originate from a man at least 80 years old in good health. Both conserved end residues are part of each CDR3. A D gene is named only where the DNA matches it firmly. The size of a clone is reported for some rows only, either as once, few or many, or as a class for expanded clones.

abundance: -; j_gene: TRBJ1-2; d_gene: -; v_gene: TRBV20-1; CDR3aa: CSATGGGLYGYTF; CDR3nt: TGCAGTGCCACCGGCGGGGGACTCTATGGCTACACCTTC
abundance: few; j_gene: TRBJ2-1; d_gene: TRBD1; v_gene: TRBV5-1; CDR3aa: CASSNPGQGGNEQFF; CDR3nt: TGCGCCAGCAGCAACCCGGGACAGGGAGGCAATGAGCAGTTCTTC
abundance: -; j_gene: TRBJ2-6; d_gene: TRBD2; v_gene: TRBV4-2; CDR3aa: CASSHRKAGGPSGANVLTF; CDR3nt: TGTGCCAGCAGCCATCGCAAGGCGGGAGGGCCCTCTGGGGCCAACGTCCTGACTTTC
abundance: many; j_gene: TRBJ2-1; d_gene: TRBD2; v_gene: TRBV7-2; CDR3aa: CASSLPQRGGEQFF; CDR3nt: TGTGCCAGCAGCTTACCCCAGCGGGGGGGTGAGCAGTTCTTC
abundance: -; j_gene: TRBJ2-1; d_gene: TRBD2; v_gene: TRBV28; CDR3aa: CASSSSLAGGPNEQFF; CDR3nt: TGTGCCAGCAGTTCCTCTCTAGCGGGAGGACCCAATGAGCAGTTCTTC
abundance: -; j_gene: TRBJ2-5; d_gene: -; v_gene: TRBV20-1; CDR3aa: CSACPGLGVETQYF; CDR3nt: TGCAGTGCTTGTCCCGGACTTGGAGTGGAGACCCAGTACTTC
abundance: -; j_gene: TRBJ2-1; d_gene: TRBD2; v_gene: TRBV7-9; CDR3aa: CASSTSTGGPFDEQFF; CDR3nt: TGTGCCAGCAGCACCTCAACGGGGGGGCCCTTCGATGAGCAGTTCTTC
abundance: -; j_gene: TRBJ2-1; d_gene: TRBD2; v_gene: TRBV4-3; CDR3aa: CASSQDPGLVLDNEQFF; CDR3nt: TGCGCCAGCAGCCAAGATCCGGGACTAGTCTTAGACAATGAGCAGTTCTTC
abundance: once; j_gene: TRBJ2-1; d_gene: -; v_gene: TRBV13; CDR3aa: CASSLHGKQFF; CDR3nt: TGTGCCAGCAGCTTACACGGGAAGCAGTTCTTC
abundance: many; j_gene: TRBJ2-5; d_gene: TRBD2; v_gene: TRBV7-8; CDR3aa: CASSLRLAGKETQYF; CDR3nt: TGTGCCAGCAGCCTTAGACTAGCGGGAAAAGAGACCCAGTACTTC
abundance: -; j_gene: TRBJ2-7; d_gene: -; v_gene: TRBV11-2; CDR3aa: CASSLLRAVLGEQYF; CDR3nt: TGTGCCAGCAGCCTCCTTCGTGCAGTTCTGGGCGAGCAGTACTTC
abundance: -; j_gene: TRBJ2-3; d_gene: -; v_gene: TRBV27; CDR3aa: CASSFRALNTQYF; CDR3nt: TGTGCCAGCAGTTTCAGGGCTTTAAATACGCAGTATTTT
abundance: -; j_gene: TRBJ1-2; d_gene: TRBD1; v_gene: TRBV20-1; CDR3aa: CSARGQGIGYGYTF; CDR3nt: TGCAGTGCTAGAGGACAGGGGATTGGATATGGCTACACCTTC
abundance: few; j_gene: TRBJ2-4; d_gene: -; v_gene: TRBV29-1; CDR3aa: CSVDSLGEEQYF; CDR3nt: TGCAGCGTTGATAGCCTCGGGGAGGAGCAGTACTTC
abundance: -; j_gene: TRBJ2-7; d_gene: -; v_gene: TRBV24-1; CDR3aa: CATSDSGTAREQYF; CDR3nt: TGTGCCACCAGTGATTCGGGGACGGCGAGGGAGCAGTACTTC
abundance: once; j_gene: TRBJ2-3; d_gene: TRBD1; v_gene: TRBV14; CDR3aa: CASSRRTGLTDTQYF; CDR3nt: TGTGCCAGCAGCCGACGGACAGGGCTAACAGATACGCAGTATTTT
abundance: many; j_gene: TRBJ1-2; d_gene: -; v_gene: TRBV3-1; CDR3aa: CASSQGSGDGYTF; CDR3nt: TGTGCCAGCAGCCAAGGAAGCGGGGATGGCTACACCTTC
abundance: few; j_gene: TRBJ1-2; d_gene: TRBD1; v_gene: TRBV7-2; CDR3aa: CASSLYPGQKNSNYGYTF; CDR3nt: TGTGCCAGCAGCTTATATCCGGGACAGAAAAATTCTAACTATGGCTACACCTTC
abundance: -; j_gene: TRBJ2-1; d_gene: TRBD2; v_gene: TRBV28; CDR3aa: CASSLSLAGGTTNEQFF; CDR3nt: TGTGCCAGCAGCTTAAGTTTAGCGGGAGGGACGACAAATGAGCAGTTCTTC
abundance: -; j_gene: TRBJ2-3; d_gene: TRBD2; v_gene: TRBV6-5; CDR3aa: CASRIAGGRTDTQYF; CDR3nt: TGTGCCAGCAGGATAGCGGGGGGCAGAACAGATACGCAGTATTTT
abundance: -; j_gene: TRBJ2-7; d_gene: -; v_gene: TRBV15; CDR3aa: CATSRDSDSYEQYF; CDR3nt: TGTGCCACCTCCCGGGACTCCGACTCCTACGAGCAGTACTTC
abundance: -; j_gene: TRBJ2-3; d_gene: -; v_gene: TRBV6-2/TRBV6-3; CDR3aa: CASSRPPTDTSTATQYF; CDR3nt: TGTGCCAGCAGTAGACCCCCGACGGATACTAGCACAGCTACGCAGTATTTT
abundance: -; j_gene: TRBJ2-1; d_gene: TRBD2; v_gene: TRBV27; CDR3aa: CASSPRLAGAHNEQFF; CDR3nt: TGTGCCAGCAGTCCAAGACTAGCGGGGGCTCACAATGAGCAGTTCTTC
abundance: -; j_gene: TRBJ2-3; d_gene: -; v_gene: TRBV25-1; CDR3aa: CAGSEDPTDTQYF; CDR3nt: TGTGCCGGCAGTGAAGACCCCACAGATACGCAGTATTTT